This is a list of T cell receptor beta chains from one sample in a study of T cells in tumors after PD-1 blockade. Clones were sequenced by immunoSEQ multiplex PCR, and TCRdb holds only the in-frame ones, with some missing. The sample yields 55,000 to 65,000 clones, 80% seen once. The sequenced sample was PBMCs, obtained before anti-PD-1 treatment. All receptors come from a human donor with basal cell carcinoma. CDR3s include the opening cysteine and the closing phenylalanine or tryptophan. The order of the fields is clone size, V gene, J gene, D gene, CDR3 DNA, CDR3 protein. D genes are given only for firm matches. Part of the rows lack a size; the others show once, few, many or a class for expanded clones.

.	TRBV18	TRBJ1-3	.	TGTGCCAGCTCACCACAAACGGGTCCGGACTCTGGAAACACCATATATTTT	CASSPQTGPDSGNTIYF
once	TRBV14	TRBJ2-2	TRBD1	TGTGCCAGCAGCCAAGGACTGAATAGGGGGCTCGGGGAGCTGTTTTTT	CASSQGLNRGLGELFF
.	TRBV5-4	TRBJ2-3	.	TGTGCCAGCAGCCCGGGACTGGCGGGGGCCGGGGATACGCAGTATTTT	CASSPGLAGAGDTQYF
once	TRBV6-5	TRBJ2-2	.	TGTGCCAGCAGTTACGGGAGAGGGAACACCGGGGAGCTGTTTTTT	CASSYGRGNTGELFF
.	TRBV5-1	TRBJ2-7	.	TGCGCCAGCGGGATAGCCGGCGAGCAGTACTTC	CASGIAGEQYF
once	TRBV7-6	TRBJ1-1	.	TGTGCCAGCAGCTTAGTTTTTAAGGAAAATACTGAAGCTTTCTTT	CASSLVFKENTEAFF
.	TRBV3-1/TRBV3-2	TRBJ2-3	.	TGTGCCAGCAGCCAAGATAAGTTACAGGGAAAAGATACGCAGTATTTT	CASSQDKLQGKDTQYF
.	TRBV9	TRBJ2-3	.	TGTGCCAGCAGCGTAAAGGGAAACACAGATACGCAGTATTTT	CASSVKGNTDTQYF
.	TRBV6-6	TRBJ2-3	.	TGTGCCAGCAGAACAGGGTCAGATACGCAGTATTTT	CASRTGSDTQYF
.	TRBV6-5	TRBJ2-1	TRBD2	TGTGCCAGCAGCGGACTAGCGGGGGCCCAGGCTGAGCAGTTCTTC	CASSGLAGAQAEQFF
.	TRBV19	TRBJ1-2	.	TGTGCCAGTTCCAGGGCTCTGACAGACTATGGCTACACCTTC	CASSRALTDYGYTF
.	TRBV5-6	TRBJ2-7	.	TGTGCCAGCAGCCCCCGACAGGTCGCCTACTACGAGCAGTACTTC	CASSPRQVAYYEQYF
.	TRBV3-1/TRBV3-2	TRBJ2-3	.	TGTGCCAGCAGCCCTTGGTCTCTACTTAGCACAGATACGCAGTATTTT	CASSPWSLLSTDTQYF
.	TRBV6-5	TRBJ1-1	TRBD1	TGTGCCAGCAGTTTGACAGGGCGAACTGAAGCTTTCTTT	CASSLTGRTEAFF
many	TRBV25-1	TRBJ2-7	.	TGTGCCAGCAGTCCCGGACAGACATCCTACGAGCAGTACTTC	CASSPGQTSYEQYF
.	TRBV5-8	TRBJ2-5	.	TGTGCCAGCAATTTGGGGGCCAGGGAGACCCAGTACTTC	CASNLGARETQYF
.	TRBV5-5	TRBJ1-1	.	TGTGCCAGCAGCTTGGCCTCAGGGGCCTTCTCTGAAGCTTTCTTT	CASSLASGAFSEAFF
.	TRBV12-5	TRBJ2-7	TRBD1	TGTGCTAGTGCCCCCGGGACAGGGGGTTGGTACGAGCAGTACTTC	CASAPGTGGWYEQYF
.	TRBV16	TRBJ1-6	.	TGTGCCAGCAGCGTGGGATCGGGTTTAATACTCTATTCACCCCTCCACTTT	CASSVGSGLILYSPLHF
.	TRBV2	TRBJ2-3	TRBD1	TGTGCCAGCTCCGTCGGACAGGGCTTAGATACGCAGTATTTT	CASSVGQGLDTQYF
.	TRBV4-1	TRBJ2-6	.	TGCGCCAGCACCCCACTGGGGGGGGCCAACGTCCTGACTTTC	CASTPLGGANVLTF
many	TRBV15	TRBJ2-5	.	TGTGCCACCAGCAGAGGACAAGAGACCCAGTACTTC	CATSRGQETQYF
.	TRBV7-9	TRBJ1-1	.	TGTGCCAGCAGCTTACGAGCGGAGGGCACTGAAGCTTTCTTT	CASSLRAEGTEAFF
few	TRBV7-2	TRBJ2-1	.	TGTGCCAGCAGCGCAAGCCTAGTGGGCAATGAGCAGTTCTTC	CASSASLVGNEQFF
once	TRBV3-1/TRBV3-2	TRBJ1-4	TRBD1	TGTGCCAGCAGCCTTCGAGGGACAGGAGGGGAAAAACTGTTTTTT	CASSLRGTGGEKLFF
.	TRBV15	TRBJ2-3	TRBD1	TGTGCCACGAGGACAGGGGGCACAGATACGCAGTATTTT	CATRTGGTDTQYF
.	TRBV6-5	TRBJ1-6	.	TGTGCCAGCAGGAGGGGTCTTGATAATTCACCCCTCCACTTT	CASRRGLDNSPLHF
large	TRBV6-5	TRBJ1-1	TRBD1	TGTGCCAGCAGTTTAGGGGACAGGCTGAACACTGAAGCTTTCTTT	CASSLGDRLNTEAFF
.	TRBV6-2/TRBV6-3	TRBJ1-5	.	TGTGCCAGCAGTTACTCGGGTCTGAATCAGCCCCAGCATTTT	CASSYSGLNQPQHF
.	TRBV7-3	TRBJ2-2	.	TGTGCCAGCAGCTCAGCCTCCGTTCCGAACACCGGGGAGCTGTTTTTT	CASSSASVPNTGELFF
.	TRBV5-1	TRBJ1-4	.	TGCGCCAGCAGCTTGGGCCCTAATTCCGAAAAACTGTTTTTT	CASSLGPNSEKLFF
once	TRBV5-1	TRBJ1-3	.	TGCGCCAGCAGCTTGAACACCTGGGTCTCTGGAAACACCATATATTTT	CASSLNTWVSGNTIYF
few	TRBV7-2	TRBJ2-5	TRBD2	TGTGCCAGCAGCCTACGGACTAGCGGGGGCCGGACCCAGTACTTC	CASSLRTSGGRTQYF
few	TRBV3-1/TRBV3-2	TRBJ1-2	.	TGTGCCAGCAGCCCCTGGAACCTACGGTTTGCAAACTATGGCTACACCTTC	CASSPWNLRFANYGYTF
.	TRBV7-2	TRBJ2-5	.	TGTGCCAGCAGCTTACTAAGTTTCAACGGGGGTGAAGAGACCCAGTACTTC	CASSLLSFNGGEETQYF
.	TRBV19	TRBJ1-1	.	TGTGCCAGTAAGGAGGGGACGACGAACACTGAAGCTTTCTTT	CASKEGTTNTEAFF
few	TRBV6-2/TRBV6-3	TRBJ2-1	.	TGTGCCAGCAGTTCCGTGGGACGAGGGCAGTTCTTC	CASSSVGRGQFF
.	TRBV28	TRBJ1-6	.	TGTGCCATCCGCCCGGGGAACTCCTATAATTCACCCCTCCACTTT	CAIRPGNSYNSPLHF
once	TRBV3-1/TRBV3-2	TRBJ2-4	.	TGTGCCAGCAGCCAAGCGAGGGAAAACATTCAGTACTTC	CASSQARENIQYF
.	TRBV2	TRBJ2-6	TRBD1	TGTGCCAGCAGCCCAACAGGGGTCGGGGCCAACGTCCTGACTTTC	CASSPTGVGANVLTF
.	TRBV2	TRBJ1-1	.	TGTGCCAGCAGTGAGGGGGCAGGGAACACTGAAGCTTTCTTT	CASSEGAGNTEAFF
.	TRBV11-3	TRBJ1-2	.	TGTGCCAGCAGCTTAGAGGGACGGAGGGGTATTTCTGGCTACACCTTC	CASSLEGRRGISGYTF
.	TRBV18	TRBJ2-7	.	TGTGCCAGCTCCCCCGAGGGGAGCGAGCAGTACTTC	CASSPEGSEQYF
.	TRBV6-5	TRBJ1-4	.	TGTGCCAGCAGTATCCACCCTAATGAAAAACTGTTTTTT	CASSIHPNEKLFF
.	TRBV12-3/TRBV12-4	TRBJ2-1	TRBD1	TGTGCCAGCAGACCTGAAGGGGGCCGGCTGTTCTTC	CASRPEGGRLFF
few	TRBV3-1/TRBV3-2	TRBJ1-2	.	TGTGCCAGCAGCCAAGGGAACTATGGCTACACCTTC	CASSQGNYGYTF
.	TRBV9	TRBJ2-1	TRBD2	TGTGCCAGCAGCGTGGGAGGGACCTACAATGAGCAGTTCTTC	CASSVGGTYNEQFF
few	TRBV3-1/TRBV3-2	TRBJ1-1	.	TGTGCCAGCAGCCAGTGGGGGGCGAACACTGAAGCTTTCTTT	CASSQWGANTEAFF
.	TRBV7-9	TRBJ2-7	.	TGTGCCAGCAGCCTAGATCAGATCTACGAGCAGTACTTC	CASSLDQIYEQYF
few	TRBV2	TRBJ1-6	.	TGTGCCAGCAGTGAATTAGGGAGGCGTAATTCACCCCTCCACTTT	CASSELGRRNSPLHF
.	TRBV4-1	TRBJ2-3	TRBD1	TGCGCCAGCAGCCAAGAAGGGACAGGGGGCTTCACAGATACGCAGTATTTT	CASSQEGTGGFTDTQYF
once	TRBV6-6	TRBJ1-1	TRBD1	TGTGCCAGCAGTTACAGGGGACAGGGTAACACTGAAGCTTTCTTT	CASSYRGQGNTEAFF
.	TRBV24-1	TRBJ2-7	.	TGTGCCACCGGGCGTGGTGATGGTTCCTCCTACGAGCAGTACTTC	CATGRGDGSSYEQYF
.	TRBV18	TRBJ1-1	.	TGTGCCAGCTCACTTACCACTGAAGCTTTCTTT	CASSLTTEAFF
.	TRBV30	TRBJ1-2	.	TGTGCCTGGGTGGGGCCAGGCCTTTATGGCTACACCTTC	CAWVGPGLYGYTF
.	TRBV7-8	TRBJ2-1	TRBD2	TGTGCCAGCAGCTTAGGCGTAGGAGGGACTAGCGGGGGGGCGAACAGTAGAAATGAGCAGTTCTTC	CASSLGVGGTSGGANSRNEQFF
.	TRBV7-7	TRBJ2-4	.	TGTGCTAGCAGCTTAGGTCAGGGACCCGTCCGAGCCAAAAACATTCAGTACTTC	CASSLGQGPVRAKNIQYF
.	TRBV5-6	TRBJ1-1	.	TGTGCCAGCAGCTTGTATTCTTCTGTTGAAGCTTTCTTT	CASSLYSSVEAFF